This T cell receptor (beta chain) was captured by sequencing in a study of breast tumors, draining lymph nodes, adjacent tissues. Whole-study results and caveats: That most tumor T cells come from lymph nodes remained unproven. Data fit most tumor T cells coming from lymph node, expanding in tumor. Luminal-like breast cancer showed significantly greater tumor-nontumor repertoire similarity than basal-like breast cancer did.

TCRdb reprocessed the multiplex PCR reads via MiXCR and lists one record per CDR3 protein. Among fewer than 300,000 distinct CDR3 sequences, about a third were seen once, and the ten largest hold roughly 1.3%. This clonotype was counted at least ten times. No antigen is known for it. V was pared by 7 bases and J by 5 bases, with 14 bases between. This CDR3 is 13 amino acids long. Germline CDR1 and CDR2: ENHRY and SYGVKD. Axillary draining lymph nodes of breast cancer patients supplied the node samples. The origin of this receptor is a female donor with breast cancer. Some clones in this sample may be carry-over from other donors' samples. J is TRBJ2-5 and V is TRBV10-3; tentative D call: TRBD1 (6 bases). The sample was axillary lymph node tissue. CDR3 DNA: TGTGCCATCAATACAGGGCTCATGGAGACCCAGTACTTC. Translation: CAINTGLMETQYF.